One and the same sample provided the 20 T cell receptor beta chains below, sequenced in a study of blood T cell repertoires in COVID-19. Profiled with immunoSEQ multiplex PCR; TCRdb holds only in-frame clones, not every one. This table holds approximately 150,000 clones, about nine tenths found once. Sequenced sample: PBMCs or T cells enriched from blood (not recorded which). These receptors all stem from a man aged 55 to 70 who had recovered from COVID-19.

This clone is a singleton in its sample. The chain combines TRBV7-9 with TRBJ2-7; a weak D match, TRBD1 (6 bases). CDR1 is SEHNR and CDR2 is FQNEAQ in the germline V gene (reference sequence). The CDR3 length is 13 residues. V was trimmed by 2 bases and J by 5 bases, leaving 10 bases between them. Here the CDR3 DNA reads TGTGCCAGCAGCTTACAGGGGATCCACGAGCAGTACTTC. It translates to CASSLQGIHEQYF.

The gene calls are TRBV10-1 and TRBJ2-3, with TRBD2 identical over 10 bases. The germline CDR1 and CDR2 sequences are WNHNN and SYGVQD (reference sequence). J lost 6 bases, V lost 0 bases, and 6 bases had no gene match. The CDR3 runs 16 residues. In DNA, the CDR3 is TGCGCCAGCAGTGAGTCAAGGGGACTAGCGATTGATACGCAGTATTTT. Translated: CASSESRGLAIDTQYF.

V and J are TRBV11-2 and TRBJ1-6, with unresolved D. Germline CDR1 SGHAT, CDR2 FQNNGV. The length of the CDR3 is 14 residues. Trimming cost V 1 base and J 6 bases, with 7 bases left between them. The CDR3 bases are TGTGCCAGCAGCTTAGTCGAGGGTAATTCACCCCTCCACTTT. It translates to CASSLVEGNSPLHF.

The rearrangement links TRBV3-1 (or the pseudogene TRBV3-2) to TRBJ1-1; unclear D gene. CDR3 length equals 13 residues. V lost 4 bases to trimming and J lost 0 bases, with 6 bases between them. Germline CDR1 reads LGHDT; CDR2 reads YNNKEL (reference sequence). The CDR3 region is CASSPGMNTEAFF. The DNA of the CDR3 is TGTGCCAGCAGCCCCGGGATGAACACTGAAGCTTTCTTT.

This chain uses TRBV2 with TRBJ1-5; 7 bases are shared with TRBD1. V lost 10 bases, J lost 6 bases, and 18 bases stayed unmatched. This CDR3 has 16 residues. The germline V gene encodes CDR1 SNHLY and CDR2 FYNNEI. CDR3 DNA: TGTGCCACTTCACTCACAAGACAGGGCGGCGGTCAGCCCCAGCATTTT. Protein sequence: CATSLTRQGGGQPQHF.

This clone was recorded only once. J is TRBJ2-3 and V is TRBV3-1 (or the pseudogene TRBV3-2), with a tentative D call TRBD2 (6 bases). Germline loops: CDR1 LGHDT, CDR2 YNNKEL (reference sequence). The CDR3 consists of 14 residues. The ends were cut back, 0 bases at V and 4 bases at J, with 8 bases in the middle. CDR3 region: CASSQDLASDTQYF. CDR3 coding DNA: TGTGCCAGCAGCCAAGATCTAGCGTCAGATACGCAGTATTTT.

This clone was recorded a few times. The rearrangement uses TRBV3-1 (or the pseudogene TRBV3-2) and TRBJ1-5; no clear D. Germline V gene lookup returns CDR1 LGHDT and CDR2 YNNKEL (reference sequence). The V end lost 4 bases, the J end lost 10 bases, and 14 bases lay between the germline ends. The CDR3 sequence is 13 residues long. CDR3 residues: CASSLGGLGPQHF. The CDR3 coding sequence is TGTGCCAGCAGCCTCGGAGGATTGGGACCCCAGCATTTT.

The chain combines TRBV5-4 with TRBJ1-2; maybe TRBD1 (6 bases). CDR1 SGHNT and CDR2 YYREEE come from the germline V gene (reference sequence). The CDR3 loop spans 13 amino acids. V lost 4 bases and J lost 6, with 13 bases in between. The CDR3 nucleotides are TGTGCCAGCAGCACAGGGTGGTCAAATGGCTACACCTTC. It yields the protein CASSTGWSNGYTF.

This clone was picked up one time. V usage is TRBV4-2 and J usage is TRBJ2-7; TRBD2 is a possible D gene (5 bases). The V end was cut by 6 bases, the J end by 2 bases, with 17 bases between. CDR1 is LGHNA and CDR2 is YNFKEQ in the germline V gene. CDR3 length: 15 residues. The CDR3 bases are TGTGCCAGCAGTCCTTCAGTGGACTTTCCCTACGAGCAGTACTTC. It codes for CASSPSVDFPYEQYF.

V gene TRBV13 combines with J gene TRBJ1-1; D unclear. V was trimmed by 5 bases and J by 2 bases, leaving 6 bases between them. This CDR3 contains 12 residues. Per the germline V gene, CDR1 is PRHDT and CDR2 is FYEKMQ (reference sequence). The CDR3 here is CASSLRNTEAFF. DNA of the CDR3: TGTGCCAGCAGCCTTAGAAACACTGAAGCTTTCTTT. Supplemented by reference TRBV13 and TRBJ1-1, the full variable domain reads AAGVIQSPRHLIKEKRETATLKCYPIPRHDTVYWYQQGPGQDPQFLISFYEKMQSDKGSIPDRFSAQQFSDYHSELNMSSLELGDSALYFCASSLRNTEAFFGQGTRLTVV.

The chain recombines TRBV5-5 with TRBJ2-7, with D tentatively TRBD1 (6 bases). This CDR3 is built from 14 residues. V was shortened by 5 bases and J by 3 bases, with 15 bases between the two germline ends. Per germline, CDR1 SGHKS and CDR2 YYEKEE (reference sequence). The CDR3 DNA is TGTGCCAGCAGTCACATGGGGGCCTACTACGAGCAGTACTTC. As protein: CASSHMGAYYEQYF.

This rearrangement joins TRBV5-4 to TRBJ2-7, with D perhaps matching TRBD1 (6 bases). Between the trimmed V and J ends, which lost 0 bases and 3 bases, there was a span of 13 bases. In germline, CDR1 is SGHNT, CDR2 YYREEE (reference sequence). The length of the CDR3 is 15 residues. CDR3 coding DNA: TGTGCCAGCAGCTTGGTAAGGGGGACCATCTACGAGCAGTACTTC. Its translation is CASSLVRGTIYEQYF.

The chain joins TRBV5-4 to TRBJ2-1; TRBD2 might be the D (5 bases). The V end was cut by 2 bases, the J end by 0 bases, with 9 bases between. CDR1 and CDR2 from the germline V gene are SGHNT and YYREEE (reference sequence). This CDR3 contains 15 residues. DNA for the CDR3: TGTGCCAGCAGCTTAGAGGGAAGCTCCTACAATGAGCAGTTCTTC. Protein sequence: CASSLEGSSYNEQFF.

This chain uses TRBV28 with TRBJ1-4; unclear D gene. The V end was cut by 3 bases, the J end by 2 bases, with 13 bases between. Germline V gives CDR1 MDHEN, CDR2 SYDVKM. The CDR3 runs 16 residues. CDR3 nucleotide sequence: TGTGCCAGCAGTTTTTCGCGGGGTTTGACTAATGAAAAACTGTTTTTT. Amino acids: CASSFSRGLTNEKLFF.

This chain links TRBV19 with TRBJ1-5; the D is unclear. Trimming stripped 7 bases from V and 6 bases from J, with 16 bases between. There are 14 residues in the CDR3. Germline CDR1 LNHDA, CDR2 SQIVND (reference sequence). As DNA, the CDR3 is TGTGCCAGTACCCACGGAATCGGCGGTCAGCCCCAGCATTTT. This codes for CASTHGIGGQPQHF.

The rearrangement links TRBV19 to TRBJ2-5; D might be TRBD1 (5 bases). Germline V gives CDR1 LNHDA, CDR2 SQIVND (reference sequence). V was cut by 5 bases and J by 4 bases, with 17 bases left in between. The CDR3 has 15 residues. In nucleotides, the CDR3 is TGTGCCAGTAGTCCCGGGTCCCGAAGGGGAGAGACCCAGTACTTC. Translated, it gives CASSPGSRRGETQYF.

The V gene is TRBV7-8, the J gene TRBJ2-1, with a possible D match to TRBD1 (6 bases). CDR1 SGHVS and CDR2 FQNEAQ come from the germline V gene. The CDR3 is 16 amino acids. The V gene lost 2 bases and the J gene lost 2 bases, with 13 bases spanning the gap. CDR3 amino acids: CASSLYGGSTYNEQFF. CDR3 nucleotides: TGTGCCAGCAGCTTATATGGGGGCTCTACCTACAATGAGCAGTTCTTC.

In its sample, this clone was seen once. The rearrangement joins TRBV7-9 to TRBJ2-7; tentative D call: TRBD1 (6 bases). Germline V gives CDR1 SEHNR, CDR2 FQNEAQ (reference sequence). CDR3 length: 14 amino acids. Trimming pared 4 bases from V and 3 bases from J, leaving 13 bases between. CDR3 protein: CASSSEGQNYEQYF. CDR3 sequence (DNA): TGTGCCAGCAGCTCAGAAGGACAGAACTACGAGCAGTACTTC.

The rearrangement uses TRBV9 and TRBJ1-5; D remains unclear. This CDR3 contains 15 residues. The germline V gene has CDR1 SGDLS and CDR2 YYNGEE. The V end lost 0 bases, the J end lost 2 bases, and 9 bases lay between the germline ends. The CDR3 coding sequence is TGTGCCAGCAGCGTAGGAGTGGGCCGCAATCAGCCCCAGCATTTT. Its translation: CASSVGVGRNQPQHF.

This clone appeared once. The genes are TRBV7-9 and TRBJ1-4; TRBD1 is a possible D gene (5 bases). CDR3 length: 16 amino acids. Between the trimmed V and J ends, which lost 2 bases and 8 bases, there was a span of 18 bases. From germline, CDR1 is SEHNR and CDR2 FQNEAQ (reference sequence). The CDR3 spells CASSLLGRGGSEKLFF. Written as DNA, the CDR3 is TGTGCCAGCAGCTTATTGGGTCGTGGGGGGAGCGAAAAACTGTTTTTT.